Given below is one T cell receptor beta chain in context. The data were taken from a study of technical replicates of blood from several donors. Trimming left V 4 bases short and J 6 bases short, with 19 bases between. CDR3 length: 16 amino acids. The V gene's germline CDR1 is LGHNA and CDR2 YNFKEQ. Here immunoSEQ multiplex PCR was the method, and the copy in TCRdb shows in-frame clones only, minus some. The table lists 55,000 to 70,000 clones, approximately 83% of them singletons. This chain joins TRBV4-2 and TRBJ2-1, with unresolved D. This receptor was obtained from a human donor in good health. Some clones in this sample may be carry-over from other donors' samples. Sequences were obtained from PBMCs. In DNA form, the CDR3 reads TGTGCCAGCAGCCGCCAAGCCCTAGGCTACGGCAATGAGCAGTTCTTC. As protein: CASSRQALGYGNEQFF.